The present TCR beta chain was sequenced within a study of graft-versus-host responses after intestinal transplantation. Assay used: immunoSEQ multiplex PCR; TCRdb lists only in-frame clones, some missing. The data show approximately 50,000 clones, less than 85% seen once. The V segment lost 1 base and the J segment 4 bases; nucleotides outside the gene matches: 6. The CDR3 is 15 residues long. Germline assignment: CDR1 GTSNPN and CDR2 SVGIG (reference sequence). Worth noting for this clone: Its specificity is not known.

The study, taken as a whole, reports: Early post-transplant falls in HvG clones accompanied the peak levels of circulating GvH clones. The study found high graft-versus-host to host-versus-graft clonal ratios in allografts of patients with graft-donor T cell macrochimerism. Some GvH clones were seen earlier in gut or blood, suggesting intestinal origin.

This chain links TRBV30 with TRBJ2-2; 7 nucleotides match TRBD2. This TCR derives from a human donor who was the organ donor for an intestinal transplant. The sequencing used unstimulated CD4+ T cells sorted from spleen or lymph node cells, collected before transplant. The CDR3 region has the DNA TGTGCCTGGAGTGGGACTAGTGGGACCACCGGGGAGCTGTTTTTT. Its translation: CAWSGTSGTTGELFF.